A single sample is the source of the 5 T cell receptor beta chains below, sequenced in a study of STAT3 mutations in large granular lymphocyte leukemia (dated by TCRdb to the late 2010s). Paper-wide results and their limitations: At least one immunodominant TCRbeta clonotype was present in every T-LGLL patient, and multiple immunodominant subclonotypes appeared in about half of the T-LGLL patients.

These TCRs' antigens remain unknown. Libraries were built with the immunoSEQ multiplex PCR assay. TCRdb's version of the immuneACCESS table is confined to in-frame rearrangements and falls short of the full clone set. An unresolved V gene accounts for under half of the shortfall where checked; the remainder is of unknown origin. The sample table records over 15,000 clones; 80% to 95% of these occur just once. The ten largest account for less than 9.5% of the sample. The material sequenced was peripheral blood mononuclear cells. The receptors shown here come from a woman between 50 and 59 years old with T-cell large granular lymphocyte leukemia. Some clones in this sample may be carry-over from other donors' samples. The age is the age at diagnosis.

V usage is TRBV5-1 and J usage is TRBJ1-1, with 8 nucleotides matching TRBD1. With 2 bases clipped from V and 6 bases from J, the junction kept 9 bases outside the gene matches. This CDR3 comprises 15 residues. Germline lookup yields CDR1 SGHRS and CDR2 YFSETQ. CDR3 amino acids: CASSFTRTGRSEAFF. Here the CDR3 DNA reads TGCGCCAGCAGCTTCACCCGGACAGGGAGGTCTGAAGCTTTCTTT.

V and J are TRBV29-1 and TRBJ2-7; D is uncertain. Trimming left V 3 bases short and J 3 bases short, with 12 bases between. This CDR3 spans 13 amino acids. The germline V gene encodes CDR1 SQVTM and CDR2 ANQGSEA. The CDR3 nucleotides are TGCAGCGTTGAGGACCGTCAACACTACGAGCAGTACTTC. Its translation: CSVEDRQHYEQYF.

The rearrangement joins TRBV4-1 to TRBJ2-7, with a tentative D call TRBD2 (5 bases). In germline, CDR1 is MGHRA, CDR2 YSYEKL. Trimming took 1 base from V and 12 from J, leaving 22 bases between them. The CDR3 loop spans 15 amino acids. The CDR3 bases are TGCGCCAGCAGCCAAGCCGAGTCCCAACGCGGGCTTCTGTACTTC. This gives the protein CASSQAESQRGLLYF.

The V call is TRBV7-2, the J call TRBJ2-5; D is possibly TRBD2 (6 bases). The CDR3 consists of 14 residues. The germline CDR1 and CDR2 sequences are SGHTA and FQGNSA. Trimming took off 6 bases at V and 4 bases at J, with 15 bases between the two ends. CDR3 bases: TGTGCCAGCAGTCTCAACGGGCGGGGAGAGACCCAGTACTTC. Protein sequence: CASSLNGRGETQYF. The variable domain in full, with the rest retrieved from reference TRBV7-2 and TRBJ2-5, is GAGVSQSPSNKVTEKGKDVELRCDPISGHTALYWYRQSLGQGLEFLIYFQGNSAPDKSGLPSDRFSAERTGGSVSTLTIQRTQQEDSAVYLCASSLNGRGETQYFGPGTRLLVL.

This CDR3 reads CSASLETQYF. As DNA, the CDR3 is TGCAGTGCTAGTTTGGAGACCCAGTACTTC. The V gene is TRBV20-1, the J gene TRBJ2-5; D uncertain. Germline V gene data show CDR1 as DFQATT and CDR2 as SNEGSKA (reference sequence). This CDR3 has 10 amino acids. V lost 3 bases and J 5 bases, leaving 4 bases between the germline ends.